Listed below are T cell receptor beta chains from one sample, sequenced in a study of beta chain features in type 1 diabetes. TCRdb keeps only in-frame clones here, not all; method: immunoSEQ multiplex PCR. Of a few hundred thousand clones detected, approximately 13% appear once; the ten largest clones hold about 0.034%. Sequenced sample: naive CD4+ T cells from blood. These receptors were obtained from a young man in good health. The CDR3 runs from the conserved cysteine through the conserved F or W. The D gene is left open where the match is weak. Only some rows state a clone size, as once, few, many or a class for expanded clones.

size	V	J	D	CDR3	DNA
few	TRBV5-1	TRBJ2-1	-	CASSLGLWETTNEQFF	TGCGCCAGCAGCTTGGGGTTGTGGGAGACCACGAATGAGCAGTTCTTC
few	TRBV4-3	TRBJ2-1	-	CASSQKVVPWENEQFF	TGCGCCAGCAGCCAAAAGGTGGTACCGTGGGAGAATGAGCAGTTCTTC
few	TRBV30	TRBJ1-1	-	CAWSRREWGEAFF	TGTGCCTGGAGTCGCAGGGAATGGGGTGAAGCTTTCTTT
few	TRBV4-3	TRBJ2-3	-	CASSPEPTTDTQYF	TGCGCCAGCAGCCCAGAACCGACAACAGATACGCAGTATTTT
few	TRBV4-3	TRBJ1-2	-	CASSHPGQNYGYTF	TGCGCCAGCAGCCACCCCGGACAGAACTATGGCTACACCTTC
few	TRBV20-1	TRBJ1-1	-	CSAPLVTEAFF	TGCAGTGCTCCCCTAGTGACTGAAGCTTTCTTT
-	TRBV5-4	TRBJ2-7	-	CASSPQKGTAYEQYF	TGTGCCAGCAGCCCCCAGAAGGGAACGGCCTACGAGCAGTACTTC
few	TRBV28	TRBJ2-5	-	CASSQETQYF	TGTGCCAGCAGCCAAGAGACCCAGTACTTC
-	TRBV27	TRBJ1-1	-	CASTPWRGNTEAFF	TGTGCCAGCACCCCTTGGCGAGGGAACACTGAAGCTTTCTTT
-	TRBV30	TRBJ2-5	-	CAWSVRGLETQYF	TGTGCCTGGAGTGTACGGGGCTTAGAGACCCAGTACTTC
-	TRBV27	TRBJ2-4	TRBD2	CASSLRGGNIQYF	TGTGCCAGCAGTTTACGGGGGGGAAACATTCAGTACTTC
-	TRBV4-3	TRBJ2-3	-	CASSERPASTDTQYF	TGCGCCAGCAGCGAACGACCGGCTAGCACAGATACGCAGTATTTT
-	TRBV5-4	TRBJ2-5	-	CASSLTSQETQYF	TGTGCCAGCAGCTTGACTAGCCAAGAGACCCAGTACTTC
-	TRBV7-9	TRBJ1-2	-	CASSPRPQDRVYGYTF	TGTGCCAGCAGCCCAAGACCGCAGGACAGAGTCTATGGCTACACCTTC
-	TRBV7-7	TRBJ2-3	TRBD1	CASSRDRKADTQYF	TGTGCCAGCAGCCGGGACAGGAAGGCAGATACGCAGTATTTT
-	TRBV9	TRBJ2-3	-	CASSVDEGTDTQYF	TGTGCCAGCAGCGTAGATGAGGGCACAGATACGCAGTATTTT
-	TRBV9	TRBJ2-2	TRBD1	CASSVAGQAPGELFF	TGTGCCAGCAGCGTAGCGGGACAGGCTCCCGGGGAGCTGTTTTTT
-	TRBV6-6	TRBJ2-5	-	CASSRRETQYF	TGTGCCAGCAGTCGGCGAGAGACCCAGTACTTC
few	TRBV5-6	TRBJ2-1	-	CASSLWHDSAGQFF	TGTGCCAGCAGTCTATGGCACGATTCGGCTGGGCAGTTCTTC
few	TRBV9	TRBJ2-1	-	CASSGLQGPTNEQFF	TGTGCCAGCAGCGGATTACAGGGCCCTACCAATGAGCAGTTCTTC
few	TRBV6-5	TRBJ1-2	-	CASSYGQKANYGYTF	TGTGCCAGCAGTTATGGACAGAAAGCTAACTATGGCTACACCTTC
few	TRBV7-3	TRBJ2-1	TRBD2	CASSPRGGGSDEQFF	TGTGCCAGCAGCCCCCGGGGGGGAGGAAGTGATGAGCAGTTCTTC
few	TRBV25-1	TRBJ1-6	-	CASSELKAGSPLHF	TGTGCCAGCAGTGAACTAAAGGCAGGGTCACCCCTCCACTTT
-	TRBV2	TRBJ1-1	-	CASSEPGNTEAFF	TGTGCCAGCAGTGAACCGGGGAACACTGAAGCTTTCTTT
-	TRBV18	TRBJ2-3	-	CASSPVSSLTSADTQYF	TGTGCCAGCTCACCGGTTTCCAGCCTGACCTCGGCAGATACGCAGTATTTT
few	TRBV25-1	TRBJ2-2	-	CASSATNTGELFF	TGTGCCAGCAGTGCAACTAACACCGGGGAGCTGTTTTTT